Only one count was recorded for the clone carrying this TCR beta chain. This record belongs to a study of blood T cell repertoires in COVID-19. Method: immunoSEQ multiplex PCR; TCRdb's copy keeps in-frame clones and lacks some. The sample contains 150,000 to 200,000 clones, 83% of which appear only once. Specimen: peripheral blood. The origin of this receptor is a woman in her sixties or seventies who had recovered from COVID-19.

CDR3 protein: CASSQVPRDPGNTIYF. CDR3 sequence (DNA): TGTGCCAGCAGCCAAGTCCCCAGGGATCCTGGAAACACCATATATTTT. J is TRBJ1-3 and V is TRBV3-1 (or the pseudogene TRBV3-2); possible D gene TRBD1, 5 bases. Germline CDR1 LGHDT, CDR2 YNNKEL (reference sequence). V was pared by 1 base and J by 2 bases, with 12 bases between. The CDR3 runs 16 residues.